Listed here are 13 T cell receptor beta chains from one sample, sequenced in a study of T cells after yellow fever vaccination. From the 5' RACE reads, TCRdb called clonotypes with MiXCR, one entry per CDR3 protein. The sample contains 250,000 or so distinct CDR3 sequences, 3.6% of which appear only once. This sample comprised PBMCs, obtained 15 days after the yellow fever booster vaccination. The source of these receptors is a man between 18 and 29 years old who received the YFV17D yellow fever vaccine.

This chain links TRBV6-5 with TRBJ1-6; D is undetermined. Germline CDR1 reads MNHEY; CDR2 reads SVGAGI. CDR3 length equals 15 residues. V was pared by 5 bases and J by 9 bases, with 17 bases between. The CDR3 here is CASSPFYGHGSPLHF. The CDR3 region has the DNA TGTGCCAGCAGTCCCTTCTACGGGCACGGTTCACCCCTCCACTTT.

At least ten counts were recorded for this clonotype. No conserved phenylalanine or tryptophan ends this CDR3, so it is likely a read error. The DNA of the CDR3 is TGTGCCAGCAGTACCCTCCGCGGACAGGGTGAGAACACTGAAGCTTTCCTT. Protein: CASSTLRGQGENTEAFL. The chain uses TRBV6-2 or TRBV6-3 and TRBJ1-1, with 8 bases matching TRBD1. This CDR3 is 17 amino acids long. V shed 5 bases, J shed 1 base, and the junction held 12 bases outside the gene matches. Germline CDR1 is MNHEY and CDR2 is SVGEGT.

Many counts were recorded for this clonotype. The gene calls are TRBV5-5 and TRBJ1-2; no clear D. Germline loops: CDR1 SGHKS, CDR2 YYEKEE (reference sequence). This CDR3 has 12 amino acids. The ends were cut back, 0 bases at V and 6 bases at J, with 6 bases in the middle. The CDR3 here is CASSLERHGYTF. The DNA of the CDR3 is TGTGCCAGCAGCTTGGAACGCCATGGCTACACCTTC.

This clonotype was counted many times. V and J are TRBV24-1 and TRBJ1-2; no firm D call. Between the trimmed V and J ends, which lost 6 bases and 2 bases, there was a span of 12 bases. The CDR3 runs to 14 residues. Germline loops: CDR1 KGHDR, CDR2 SFDVKD. CDR3 in DNA: TGTGCCACCAGTCCTGACAACCGAAACTATGGCTACACCTTC. This encodes CATSPDNRNYGYTF.

This clonotype has at least ten counts. The genes are TRBV21-1 and TRBJ2-7. TRBV21-1 is annotated as a pseudogene. The CDR3 consists of 11 residues. CDR3 sequence reads: CASSNRSEQYF. CDR3 DNA: TGTGCCAGCAGCAATCGGTCCGAGCAGTACTTC.

This clonotype was counted at least ten times. The chain combines TRBV28 with TRBJ1-2; D not resolved. CDR3 length equals 13 residues. Germline assignment: CDR1 MDHEN and CDR2 SYDVKM. Trimming cost V 6 bases and J 8 bases, with 16 bases left between them. CDR3 coding DNA: TGTGCCAGCAGCCCGAGGACTGACTGGGGCTACACCTTC. Protein sequence: CASSPRTDWGYTF.

The table lists this clonotype with many counts. This chain joins TRBV5-4 and TRBJ1-1; no clear D gene. The germline CDR1 and CDR2 sequences are SGHNT and YYREEE (reference sequence). This CDR3 is 15 amino acids long. The V gene lost 0 bases and the J gene lost 1 base, with 10 bases spanning the gap. The chain's CDR3 is CASSLAEAGNTEAFF. Here the CDR3 DNA reads TGTGCCAGCAGCTTGGCCGAAGCAGGGAACACTGAAGCTTTCTTT.

This clonotype occurred many times. This rearrangement joins TRBV6-2 or TRBV6-3 to TRBJ2-7, with TRBD2 identical over 8 bases. Trimming took 5 bases from V and 6 from J; bases not matched to a gene: 9. The CDR3 extends over 14 amino acids. Germline CDR1 MNHEY, CDR2 SVGEGT. The CDR3 DNA reads as TGTGCCAGCAGTGGCACTAGCGGTGGATTCGAGCAGTACGTC. This encodes CASSGTSGGFEQYV.

This clonotype was detected many times. The chain couples TRBV18 to TRBJ1-2; D gene unclear. The CDR3 is made up of 17 amino acids. CDR1 is KGHSH, CDR2 LQKENI, per germline. The V end was cut by 2 bases, the J end by 3 bases, with 19 bases between. For the CDR3, the DNA is TGTGCCAGCTCACCATCGGATTCACGGGCAGCGTACTATGGCTACACCTTC. Encoded protein: CASSPSDSRAAYYGYTF.

This clonotype was seen at least ten times. The chain employs TRBV20-1 and TRBJ2-2; D ambiguous. Germline V gene sequence: CDR1 DFQATT, CDR2 SNEGSKA (reference sequence). The CDR3 runs 14 residues. V was pared by 3 bases and J by 6 bases, with 14 bases between. The CDR3 region has the DNA TGCAGTGCTAGGGGGAACTCTGGGGCCGGGGAGCTGTTTTTT. Its translation: CSARGNSGAGELFF.

At least ten counts were recorded for this clonotype. The V gene is TRBV3-1, the J gene TRBJ1-1, with TRBD1 as a possible D gene (5 bases). V was clipped by 3 bases and J by 4 bases, with 15 bases between them. Looked up from germline, CDR1 is LGHDT and CDR2 is YNNKEL (reference sequence). CDR3 size: 15 residues. CDR3 protein: CASSHEIIGATEAFF. Here the CDR3 DNA reads TGTGCCAGCAGCCATGAGATAATCGGGGCCACTGAAGCTTTCTTT.

This clonotype was observed many times. The chain recombines TRBV5-1 with TRBJ1-2; the match to TRBD1 covers 8 bases. With V trimmed by 0 bases and J by 2 bases, 3 bases remained unmatched. Per germline, CDR1 SGHRS and CDR2 YFSETQ. This CDR3 has 15 amino acids. The CDR3 DNA sequence: TGCGCCAGCAGCTTGGGCGCAGGGGGCAACTATGGCTACACCTTC. Residues: CASSLGAGGNYGYTF.

This clonotype was counted at least ten times. V gene TRBV7-9 combines with J gene TRBJ2-2, with a tentative D call TRBD2 (5 bases). This CDR3 contains 14 residues. CDR1 SEHNR and CDR2 FQNEAQ come from the germline V gene (reference sequence). V lost 4 bases, J lost 6 bases, and 12 bases lay in between. DNA for the CDR3: TGTGCCAGCAGCTATAGTGGACTTGCCGGGGAGCTGTTTTTT. Its translation is CASSYSGLAGELFF.